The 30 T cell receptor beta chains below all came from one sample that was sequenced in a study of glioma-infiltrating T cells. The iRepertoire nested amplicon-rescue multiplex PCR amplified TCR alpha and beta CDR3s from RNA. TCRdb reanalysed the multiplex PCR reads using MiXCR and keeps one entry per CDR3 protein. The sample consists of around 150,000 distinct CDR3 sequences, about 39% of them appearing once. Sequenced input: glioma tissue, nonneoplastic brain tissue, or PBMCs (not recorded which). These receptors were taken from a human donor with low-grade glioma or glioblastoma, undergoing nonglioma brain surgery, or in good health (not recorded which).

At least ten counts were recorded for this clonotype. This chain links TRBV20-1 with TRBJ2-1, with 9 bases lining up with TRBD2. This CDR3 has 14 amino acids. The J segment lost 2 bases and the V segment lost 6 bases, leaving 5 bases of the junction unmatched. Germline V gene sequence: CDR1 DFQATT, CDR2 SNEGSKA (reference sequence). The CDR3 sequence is CSAEGLAPYNEQFF. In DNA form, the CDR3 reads TGCAGTGCCGAGGGACTAGCCCCCTACAATGAGCAGTTCTTC.

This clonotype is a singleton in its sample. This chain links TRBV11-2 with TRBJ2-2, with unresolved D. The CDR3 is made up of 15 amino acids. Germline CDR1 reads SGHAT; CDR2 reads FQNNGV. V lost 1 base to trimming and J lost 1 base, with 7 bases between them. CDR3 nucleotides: TGTGCCAGCAGCTTAGGGCCCGAGAACACCGGGGAGCTGTTTTTT. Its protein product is CASSLGPENTGELFF.

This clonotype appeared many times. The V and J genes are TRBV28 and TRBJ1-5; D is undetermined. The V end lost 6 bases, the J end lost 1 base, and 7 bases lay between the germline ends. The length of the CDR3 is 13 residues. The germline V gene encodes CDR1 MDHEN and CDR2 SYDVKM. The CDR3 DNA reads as TGTGCCAGCAGAATGTGGAGCAATCAGCCCCAGCATTTT. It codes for CASRMWSNQPQHF.

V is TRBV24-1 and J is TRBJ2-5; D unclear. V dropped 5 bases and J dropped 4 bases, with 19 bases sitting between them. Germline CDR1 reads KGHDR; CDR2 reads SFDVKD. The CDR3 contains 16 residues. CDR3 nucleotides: TGTGCCACCAGTGCACGGGCCTCCCCCCGGACAGAGACCCAGTACTTC. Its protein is CATSARASPRTETQYF.

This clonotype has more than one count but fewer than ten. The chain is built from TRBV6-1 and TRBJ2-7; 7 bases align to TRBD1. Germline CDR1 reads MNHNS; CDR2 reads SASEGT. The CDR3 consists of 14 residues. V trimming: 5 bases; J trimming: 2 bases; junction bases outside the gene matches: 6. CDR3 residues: CASSYPGQTYEQYF. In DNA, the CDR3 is TGTGCCAGCAGTTATCCGGGACAGACCTACGAGCAGTACTTC.

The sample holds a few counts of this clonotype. This chain's CDR3 is CASRRRQAPKLEQYF. In DNA form, the CDR3 reads TGTGCCAGCAGACGTCGACAGGCCCCTAAGCTCGAGCAGTACTTC. This chain links TRBV28 with TRBJ2-7; a weak D match, TRBD1 (6 bases). Germline V gene data show CDR1 as MDHEN and CDR2 as SYDVKM. V shed 6 bases and J shed 6 bases, with 21 bases lying between them. The CDR3 loop spans 15 amino acids.

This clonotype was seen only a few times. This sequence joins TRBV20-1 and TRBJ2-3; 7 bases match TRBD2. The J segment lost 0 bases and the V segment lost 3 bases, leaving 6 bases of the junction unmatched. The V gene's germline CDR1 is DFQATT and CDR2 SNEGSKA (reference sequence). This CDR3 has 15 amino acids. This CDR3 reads CSARASGYSTDTQYF. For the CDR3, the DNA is TGCAGTGCTAGGGCTAGCGGCTATAGCACAGATACGCAGTATTTT.

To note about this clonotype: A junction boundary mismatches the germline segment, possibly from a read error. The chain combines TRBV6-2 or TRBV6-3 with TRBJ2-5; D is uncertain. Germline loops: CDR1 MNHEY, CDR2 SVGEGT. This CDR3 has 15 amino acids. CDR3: CAISESTALVGTQYF. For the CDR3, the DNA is TGCGCCATCAGTGAGTCGACGGCCTTGGTCGGGACCCAGTACTTC.

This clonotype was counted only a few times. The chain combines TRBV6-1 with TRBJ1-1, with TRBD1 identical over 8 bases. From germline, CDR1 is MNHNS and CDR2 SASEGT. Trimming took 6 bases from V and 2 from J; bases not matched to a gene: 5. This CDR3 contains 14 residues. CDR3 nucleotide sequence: TGTGCCAGCAGCGTCCAGGGGGCAAACACTGAAGCTTTCTTT. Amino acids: CASSVQGANTEAFF.

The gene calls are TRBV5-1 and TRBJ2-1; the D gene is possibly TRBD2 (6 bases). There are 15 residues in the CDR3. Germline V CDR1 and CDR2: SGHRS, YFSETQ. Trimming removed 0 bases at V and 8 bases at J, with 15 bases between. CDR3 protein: CASSLDGRGFDEQFF. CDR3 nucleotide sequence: TGCGCCAGCAGCTTGGATGGGCGGGGATTTGATGAGCAGTTCTTC.

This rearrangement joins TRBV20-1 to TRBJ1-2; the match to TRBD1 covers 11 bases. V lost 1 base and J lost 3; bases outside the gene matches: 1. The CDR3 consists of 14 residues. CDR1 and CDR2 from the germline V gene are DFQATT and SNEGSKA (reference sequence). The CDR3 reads CSARAGQGDYGYTF. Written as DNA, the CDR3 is TGCAGTGCTAGAGCGGGACAGGGGGACTATGGCTACACCTTC.

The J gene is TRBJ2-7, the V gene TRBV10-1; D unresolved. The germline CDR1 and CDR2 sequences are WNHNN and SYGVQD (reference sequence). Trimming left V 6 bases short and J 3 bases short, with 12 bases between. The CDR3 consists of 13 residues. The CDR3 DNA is TGCGCCAGCAGGTCCGGGCCAGGCTACGAGCAGTACTTC. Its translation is CASRSGPGYEQYF.

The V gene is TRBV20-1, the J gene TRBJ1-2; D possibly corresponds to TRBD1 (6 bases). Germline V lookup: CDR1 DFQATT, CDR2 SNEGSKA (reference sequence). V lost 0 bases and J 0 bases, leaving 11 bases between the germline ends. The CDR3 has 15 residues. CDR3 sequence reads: CSAREYRDANYGYTF. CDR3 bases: TGCAGTGCTAGAGAATACAGGGACGCTAACTATGGCTACACCTTC.

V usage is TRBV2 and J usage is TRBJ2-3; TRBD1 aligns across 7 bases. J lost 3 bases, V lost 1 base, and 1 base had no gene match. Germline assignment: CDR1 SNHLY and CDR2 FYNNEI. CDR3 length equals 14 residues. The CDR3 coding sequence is TGTGCCAGCAGTGAAGGACAGGGTACAGATACGCAGTATTTT. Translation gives CASSEGQGTDTQYF.

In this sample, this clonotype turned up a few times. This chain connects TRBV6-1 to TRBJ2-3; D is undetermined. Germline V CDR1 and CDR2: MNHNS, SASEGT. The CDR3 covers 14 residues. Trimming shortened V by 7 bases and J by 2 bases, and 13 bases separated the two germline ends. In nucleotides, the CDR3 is TGTGCCAGCAACTTACTACTTTACACAGATACGCAGTATTTT. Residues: CASNLLLYTDTQYF.

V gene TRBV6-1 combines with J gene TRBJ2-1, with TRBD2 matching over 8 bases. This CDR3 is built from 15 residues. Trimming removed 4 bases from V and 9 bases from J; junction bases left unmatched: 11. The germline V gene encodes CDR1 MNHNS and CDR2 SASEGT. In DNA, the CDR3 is TGTGCCAGCAGTGGAACGGGACTAGTGAAGAGTGAGCAGTTCTTC. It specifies CASSGTGLVKSEQFF.

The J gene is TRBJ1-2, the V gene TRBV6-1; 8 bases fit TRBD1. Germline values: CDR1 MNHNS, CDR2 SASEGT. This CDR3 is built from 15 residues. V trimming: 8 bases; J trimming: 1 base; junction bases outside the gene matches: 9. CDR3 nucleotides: TGTGCCAGCCGGACAGGGAACGCGCTTAACTATGGCTACACCTTC. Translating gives CASRTGNALNYGYTF.

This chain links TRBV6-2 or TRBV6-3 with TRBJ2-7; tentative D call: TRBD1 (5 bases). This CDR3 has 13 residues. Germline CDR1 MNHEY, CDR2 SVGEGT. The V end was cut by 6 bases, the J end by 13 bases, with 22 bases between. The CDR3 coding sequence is TGTGCCAGCAGCTTGGGGCAGGACATGAGTGGCTACTTC. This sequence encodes CASSLGQDMSGYF.

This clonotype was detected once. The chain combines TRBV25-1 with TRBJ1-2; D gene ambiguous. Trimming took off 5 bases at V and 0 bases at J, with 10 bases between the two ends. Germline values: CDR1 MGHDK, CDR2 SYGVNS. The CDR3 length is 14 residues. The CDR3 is CASSFWGANYGYTF. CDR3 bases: TGTGCCAGCAGTTTCTGGGGAGCTAACTATGGCTACACCTTC.

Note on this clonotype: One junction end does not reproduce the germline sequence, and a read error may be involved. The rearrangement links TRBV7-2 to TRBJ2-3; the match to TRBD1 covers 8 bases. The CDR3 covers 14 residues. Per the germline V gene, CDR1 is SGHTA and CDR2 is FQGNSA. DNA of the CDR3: TGTGCCAGCAGCCATGGACAGGGCACAGGTACGCAGTATTTT. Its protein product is CASSHGQGTGTQYF. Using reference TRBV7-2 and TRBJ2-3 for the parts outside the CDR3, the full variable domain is GAGVSQSPSNKVTEKGKDVELRCDPISGHTALYWYRQSLGQGLEFLIYFQGNSAPDKSGLPSDRFSAERTGGSVSTLTIQRTQQEDSAVYLCASSHGQGTGTQYFGPGTRLTVL.

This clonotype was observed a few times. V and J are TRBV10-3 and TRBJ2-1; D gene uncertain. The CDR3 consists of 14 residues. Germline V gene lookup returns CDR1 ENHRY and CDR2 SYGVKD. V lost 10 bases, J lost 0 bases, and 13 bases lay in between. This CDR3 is CATAGRVSYNEQFF. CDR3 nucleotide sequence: TGTGCCACCGCCGGTCGGGTCTCCTACAATGAGCAGTTCTTC.

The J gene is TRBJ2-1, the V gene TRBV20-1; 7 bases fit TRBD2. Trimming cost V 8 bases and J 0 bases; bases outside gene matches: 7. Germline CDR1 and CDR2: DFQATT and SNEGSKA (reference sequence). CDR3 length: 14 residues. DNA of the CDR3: TGCAGTACTGGGGGGGGGAGCTCCTACAATGAGCAGTTCTTC. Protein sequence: CSTGGGSSYNEQFF.

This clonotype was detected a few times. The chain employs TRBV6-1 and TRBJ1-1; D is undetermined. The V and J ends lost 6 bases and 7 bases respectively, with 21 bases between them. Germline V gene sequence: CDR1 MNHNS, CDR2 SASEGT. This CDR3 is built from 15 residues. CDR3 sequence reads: CASSPPTAGRVEAFF. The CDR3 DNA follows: TGTGCCAGCAGCCCCCCAACCGCCGGGCGTGTTGAAGCTTTCTTT.

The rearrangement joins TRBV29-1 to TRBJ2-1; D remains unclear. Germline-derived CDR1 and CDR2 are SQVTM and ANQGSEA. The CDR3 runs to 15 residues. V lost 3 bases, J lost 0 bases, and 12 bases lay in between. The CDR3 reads CSVEHHQSSYNEQFF. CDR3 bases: TGCAGCGTTGAGCACCACCAGAGCTCCTACAATGAGCAGTTCTTC.

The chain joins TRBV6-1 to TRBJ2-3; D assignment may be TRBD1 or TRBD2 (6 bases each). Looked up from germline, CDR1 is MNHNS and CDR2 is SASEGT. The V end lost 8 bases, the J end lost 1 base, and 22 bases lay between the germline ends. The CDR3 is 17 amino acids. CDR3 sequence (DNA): TGTGCCAGCCGTCCCCATTCGGGGGCACGGGGCACAGATACGCAGTATTTT. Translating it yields CASRPHSGARGTDTQYF.

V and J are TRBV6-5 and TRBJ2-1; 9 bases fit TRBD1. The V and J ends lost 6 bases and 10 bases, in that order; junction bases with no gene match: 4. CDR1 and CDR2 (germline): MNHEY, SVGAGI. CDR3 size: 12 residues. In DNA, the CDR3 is TGTGCCAGCAGCTGGGACAGGGACGAGCAGTTCTTC. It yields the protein CASSWDRDEQFF.

The CDR3 loop reads CASSQDLVVDEQYF. CDR3 sequence (DNA): TGTGCCAGCAGCCAAGATTTGGTAGTGGACGAGCAGTACTTC. V and J are TRBV9 and TRBJ2-7, with unresolved D. V was clipped by 4 bases and J by 5 bases, with 16 bases between them. The CDR3 loop spans 14 amino acids. Germline assignment: CDR1 SGDLS and CDR2 YYNGEE.

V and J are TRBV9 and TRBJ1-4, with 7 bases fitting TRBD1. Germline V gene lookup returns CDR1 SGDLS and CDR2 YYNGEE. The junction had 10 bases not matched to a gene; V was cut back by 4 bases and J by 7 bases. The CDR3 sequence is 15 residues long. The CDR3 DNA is TGTGCCAGCAGCATACGACAGGGTGGAGGTGAAAAACTGTTTTTT. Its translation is CASSIRQGGGEKLFF.

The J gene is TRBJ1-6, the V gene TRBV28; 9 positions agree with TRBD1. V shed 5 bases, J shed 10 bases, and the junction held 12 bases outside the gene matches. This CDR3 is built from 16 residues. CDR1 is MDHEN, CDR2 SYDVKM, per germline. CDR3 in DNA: TGTGCCAGCAGTCTTTTACAGGGGGCCAACAGGTCACCCCTCCACTTT. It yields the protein CASSLLQGANRSPLHF.

The DNA of the CDR3 is TGTGCCACCAGCTCATGGACAGGGGGCACGGGGACCCAGTTCTTC. Its protein product is CATSSWTGGTGTQFF. The chain links TRBV15 to TRBJ2-1, with 11 positions matching TRBD1. Germline V lookup: CDR1 LNHNV, CDR2 YYDKDF (reference sequence). The ends lost 5 bases at V and 13 bases at J; junction bases unmatched: 13. This CDR3 has 15 amino acids.